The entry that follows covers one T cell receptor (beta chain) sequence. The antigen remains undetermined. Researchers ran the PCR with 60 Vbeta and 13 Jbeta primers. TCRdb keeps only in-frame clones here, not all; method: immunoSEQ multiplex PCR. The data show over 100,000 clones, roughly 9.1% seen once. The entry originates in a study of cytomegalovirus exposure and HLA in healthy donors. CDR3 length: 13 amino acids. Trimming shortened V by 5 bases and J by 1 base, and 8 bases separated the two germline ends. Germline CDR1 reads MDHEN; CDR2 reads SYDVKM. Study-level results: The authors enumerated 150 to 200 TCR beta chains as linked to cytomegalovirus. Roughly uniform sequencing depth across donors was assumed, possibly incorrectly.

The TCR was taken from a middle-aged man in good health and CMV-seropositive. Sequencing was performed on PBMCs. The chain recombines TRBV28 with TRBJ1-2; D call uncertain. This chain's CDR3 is CASSNDNNYGYTF. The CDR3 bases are TGTGCCAGCAGTAATGACAATAACTATGGCTACACCTTC.